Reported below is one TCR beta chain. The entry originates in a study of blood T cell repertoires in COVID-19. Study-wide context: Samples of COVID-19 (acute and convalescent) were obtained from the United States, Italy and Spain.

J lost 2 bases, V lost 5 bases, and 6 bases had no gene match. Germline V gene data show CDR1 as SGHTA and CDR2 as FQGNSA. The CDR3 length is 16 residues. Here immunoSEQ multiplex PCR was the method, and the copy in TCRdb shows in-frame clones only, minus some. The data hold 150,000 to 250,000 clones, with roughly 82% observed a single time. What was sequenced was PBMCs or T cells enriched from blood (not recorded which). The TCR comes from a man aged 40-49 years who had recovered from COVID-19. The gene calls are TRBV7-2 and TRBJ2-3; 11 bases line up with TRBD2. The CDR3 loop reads CASSGTSGVSTDTQYF. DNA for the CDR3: TGTGCCAGCAGCGGGACTAGCGGAGTCTCCACAGATACGCAGTATTTT.